Sequencing of this T cell receptor (beta chain) was carried out in a study of response to subunit inactivated influenza vaccine. The study's findings and limits: It was the authors' suggestion that each seasonal influenza vaccination recruits few new T cells.

From the RT-PCR reads, TCRdb called clonotypes with MiXCR, one entry per CDR3 protein. Among about 520,000 distinct CDR3 sequences listed, roughly 25% were seen once. This clonotype turned up a few times. What it binds is not known. The source was CD4+ T cells sorted from PBMCs, collected around 5 days after vaccination. This receptor was obtained from a man over 45 who received an inactivated influenza vaccine.

CDR3 nucleotides: TGTGCCAGCAGCTTGGGTAAGAGGGAGGGCCACTACGAGCAGTACTTC. Its protein is CASSLGKREGHYEQYF. The chain carries TRBV5-4 and TRBJ2-7; 7 nucleotides line up with TRBD2. Germline trimming cut 0 bases from V and 3 bases from J; bases unmatched to any gene: 9. The CDR3 spans 16 residues. Germline loops: CDR1 SGHNT, CDR2 YYREEE (reference sequence).